This T cell receptor (beta chain) was observed in a study of blood T cells in healthy people across ages. Whole-study findings and limits: Roughly linear age-related decline in beta diversity appeared, significant by age around 38.

The CDR3 is made up of 14 amino acids. The germline V gene has CDR1 LGHDT and CDR2 YNNKEL (reference sequence). The V end was cut by 2 bases, the J end by 4 bases, with 11 bases between. Comments on this clonotype: Its matching antigen is unknown.

Sample-barcoded 5' priming and a J-beta primer mix drove a second PCR of 7 to 11 cycles. A template-switch adaptor containing 12 random nucleotides labeled each cDNA molecule. TCRdb re-called the 5' RACE reads with MiXCR, one entry per CDR3 protein. The sample contains just over 800,000 distinct CDR3 sequences, 62% of which appear only once. Donors each provided 8 to 10 milliliters of peripheral blood. The source material was blood. The rearrangement links TRBV3-1 to TRBJ1-2, with D possibly being TRBD1 (5 bases). This receptor was taken from a man aged 30 to 45 in good health. CDR3 nucleotide sequence: TGTGCCAGCAGCCAAAGGACACCTTCCTATGGCTACACCTTC. Translated: CASSQRTPSYGYTF.